This T cell receptor (beta chain) was captured by sequencing in a study of CD8+CD57+ T cells in acquired aplastic anemia. Study observations and caveats: CD8+ Simpson's diversity did not differ significantly between patients and controls.

The study profiled TCR beta VDJ and CDR3 using genomic DNA as template. MiXCR, applied by TCRdb to the reads, yields one record per CDR3 protein. This table has under 350,000 distinct CDR3 sequences, about three fifths appearing once. Sequencing was done on patients that had shown CD8+CD57+ cell expansion by flow cytometry. At blood sampling, none of the patients had yet received therapy. A word on this clonotype: The antigen is undetermined.

The sample was sorted CD4+, CD8+, or CD8+CD57+ T cells (not recorded which) from PBMCs. This TCR was recovered from a human donor with aplastic anemia.

CDR3 DNA sequence: TGTGCCAGCCTAGACGAGTCTAACTATGGCTACACCTTC. It yields the protein CASLDESNYGYTF. The chain carries TRBV2 and TRBJ1-2; D call uncertain. This CDR3 contains 13 residues. Deletions cut 8 bases from V and 0 bases from J, with 10 bases between. CDR1 SNHLY and CDR2 FYNNEI come from the germline V gene.